What follows are 28 T cell receptor beta chains derived from one specimen sequenced in a study of metastatic and nonmetastatic thyroid tumors. Patients were all untreated before their thyroid surgery. TCRdb recomputed clones from the PCR reads via MiXCR. The repertoire consists of 75,000 to 100,000 clones, with roughly 12% occurring once and the leading ten covering 10% to 12%. Sample: blood. These receptor sequences come from a female donor with papillary thyroid cancer or a benign thyroid nodule (not recorded which). Some clones in this sample may be carry-over from other donors' samples.

This clone was observed many times. Germline is not matched at one junction end, which may reflect a read error. The sample has other DNA sequences that encode this CDR3 too. V and J are TRBV3-1 and TRBJ2-2, with a weak D call TRBD2 (6 bases). This CDR3 comprises 15 residues. Germline CDR1 LGHDT, CDR2 YNNKEL (reference sequence). CDR3 amino acids: CASSPALTRAGELFF. Here the CDR3 DNA reads TGTGCCAGTAGCCCCGCCCTGACTAGAGCCGGGGAGCTGTTTTTT.

Many counts were recorded for this clone. The chain links TRBV2 to TRBJ1-5, with TRBD1 matching 7 bases. The V gene's germline CDR1 is SNHLY and CDR2 FYNNEI. The CDR3 runs to 15 residues. V lost 7 bases and J lost 7; bases outside the gene matches: 13. The CDR3: CASTSGGGRGQPQHF. The CDR3 nucleotides read TGTGCCAGCACCTCAGGGGGGGGCCGCGGACAGCCCCAGCATTTT.

There are many counts of this clone. The rearrangement links TRBV5-1 to TRBJ2-1, with TRBD2 matching over 8 bases. V was pared by 2 bases and J by 8 bases, with 9 bases of the junction left unmatched. Looked up from germline, CDR1 is SGHRS and CDR2 is YFSETQ. CDR3 length: 15 residues. The CDR3: CASSFDGRAFDEQFF. The CDR3 DNA reads TGCGCCAGCAGCTTCGACGGGAGGGCCTTTGATGAGCAGTTCTTC.

V and J are TRBV20-1 and TRBJ1-4, with D perhaps TRBD1 (6 bases). Germline CDR1 and CDR2: DFQATT and SNEGSKA (reference sequence). The V gene lost 6 bases and the J gene lost 1 base, with 9 bases spanning the gap. The CDR3 length is 13 residues. CDR3 sequence reads: CSAGGGTNEKLFF. The CDR3 DNA follows: TGCAGTGCCGGAGGGGGAACTAATGAAAAACTGTTTTTT.

There are many counts of this clone. The rearrangement links TRBV19 to TRBJ2-3; weak D call: TRBD2 (6 bases). The CDR3 is 13 amino acids. The V gene's germline CDR1 is LNHDA and CDR2 SQIVND (reference sequence). V was cut by 5 bases and J by 6 bases, with 12 bases left in between. The CDR3 reads CASSDRGFDTQYF. CDR3 DNA sequence: TGTGCCAGTAGTGACCGGGGGTTCGATACGCAGTATTTT.

With respect to this clone: Since a much larger clone is just one base distant, this may be a read error. This CDR3 is also generated by other DNA sequences in the sample. This chain connects TRBV9 to TRBJ2-3; 9 nucleotides line up with TRBD2. The CDR3 length is 15 residues. CDR1 is SGDLS, CDR2 YYNGEE, per germline. The CDR3 reads CASTETSGSTDTQYF. The CDR3 DNA follows: TGTGCCAGCACCGAGACTAGCGGAAGCACGGATACGCAGTATTTT.

The V gene is TRBV24-1, the J gene TRBJ2-5; TRBD2 aligns across 7 bases. CDR3 size: 17 residues. V lost 6 bases, J lost 0 bases, and 12 bases stayed unmatched. Germline values: CDR1 KGHDR, CDR2 SFDVKD. CDR3 sequence (DNA): TGTGCCACCAGTTCGGGGAGGGAGGGGCGGTACCAAGAGACCCAGTACTTC. It encodes CATSSGREGRYQETQYF.

In its sample, this clone was seen many times. The chain combines TRBV10-3 with TRBJ2-5; 7 bases align to TRBD2. This CDR3 comprises 17 residues. The germline CDR1 and CDR2 sequences are ENHRY and SYGVKD. With 0 bases clipped from V and 5 bases from J, the junction kept 12 bases outside the gene matches. In DNA form, the CDR3 reads TGTGCCATCAGTGAGTCCCCACCCGCGGGAGTCAGGGAGACCCAGTACTTC. Protein: CAISESPPAGVRETQYF.

This clone was counted many times. The chain joins TRBV2 to TRBJ2-1; 8 nucleotides line up with TRBD2. This CDR3 has 14 amino acids. V lost 4 bases and J lost 7; bases outside the gene matches: 6. CDR1 and CDR2 from the germline V gene are SNHLY and FYNNEI. In nucleotides, the CDR3 is TGTGCCAGCAGTGGGGAGCGGGAGTTGAATGAGCAGTTCTTC. It is translated as CASSGERELNEQFF.

This clone came up many times. The rearrangement uses TRBV4-2 and TRBJ2-6; no clear D. CDR1 is LGHNA and CDR2 is YNFKEQ in the germline V gene. Trimming removed 0 bases from V and 3 bases from J, with 15 bases in between. There are 18 residues in the CDR3. CDR3 DNA sequence: TGTGCCAGCAGCCAAGAACGAGCCGGGTTGAGTGGGGCCAACGTCCTGACTTTC. Translating gives CASSQERAGLSGANVLTF.

This clone was seen a handful of times. This rearrangement joins TRBV9 to TRBJ2-3; 8 positions match TRBD1. CDR3 size: 16 residues. J lost 0 bases, V lost 0 bases, and 3 bases had no gene match. Germline V gives CDR1 SGDLS, CDR2 YYNGEE. In nucleotides, the CDR3 is TGTGCCAGCAGCGTAGCTAGGACAGGGAGCACAGATACGCAGTATTTT. Translated: CASSVARTGSTDTQYF.

The table lists this clone with many counts. In the same sample, other DNA sequences code for this CDR3. The gene calls are TRBV20-1 and TRBJ2-4; 8 positions agree with TRBD2. Germline V gene data show CDR1 as DFQATT and CDR2 as SNEGSKA (reference sequence). The CDR3 covers 15 residues. J was trimmed by 0 bases and V by 6 bases; bases with no gene match: 7. The CDR3 nucleotides read TGCAGTGCCCCCCTAGCGGGCAGAGCCAAAAACATTCAGTACTTC. It yields the protein CSAPLAGRAKNIQYF.

This clone was counted at least ten times. V is TRBV29-1 and J is TRBJ2-7, with 9 bases that match TRBD1. The J segment lost 4 bases and the V segment lost 1 base, leaving 5 bases of the junction unmatched. Germline V lookup: CDR1 SQVTM, CDR2 ANQGSEA. The CDR3 has 14 amino acids. The CDR3 nucleotides read TGCAGCGTTGAAGGCGGGACAGGGTTGTACGAGCAGTACTTC. Translation gives CSVEGGTGLYEQYF.

This clone has ten or more counts. The chain recombines TRBV19 with TRBJ2-3; 8 bases are a match to TRBD2. Germline-derived CDR1 and CDR2 are LNHDA and SQIVND (reference sequence). The CDR3 has 14 amino acids. The trim removed 4 bases at V and 0 bases at J, leaving 0 bases unmatched. CDR3 bases: TGTGCCAGTAGTAGCGGGAGGAGCACAGATACGCAGTATTTT. Amino acids: CASSSGRSTDTQYF. Combining the CDR3 with reference TRBV19 and TRBJ2-3 gives the whole variable domain DGGITQSPKYLFRKEGQNVTLSCEQNLNHDAMYWYRQDPGQGLRLIYYSQIVNDFQKGDIAEGYSVSREKKESFPLTVTSAQKNPTAFYLCASSSGRSTDTQYFGPGTRLTVL.

Concerning this clone itself: One junction end disagrees with the germline gene, perhaps due to a read error. This chain uses TRBV5-4 with TRBJ1-1, with D perhaps TRBD1 (5 bases). The CDR3 is made up of 15 amino acids. Germline V lookup: CDR1 SGHNT, CDR2 YYREEE (reference sequence). CDR3 coding DNA: TGTGCCAGCAGGTTGGAGACAGTCATGAACACTGAAGCTTTCTTT. This gives the protein CASRLETVMNTEAFF.

Many counts were recorded for this clone. V usage is TRBV5-4 and J usage is TRBJ1-2, with D unresolved. CDR1 SGHNT and CDR2 YYREEE come from the germline V gene (reference sequence). The CDR3 has 14 residues. Trimming took off 0 bases at V and 5 bases at J, with 11 bases between the two ends. The CDR3 sequence is CASSLDKTRYGYTF. DNA of the CDR3: TGTGCCAGCAGCTTGGATAAGACCCGGTATGGCTACACCTTC.

This clone was seen repeatedly, ten times or more. The chain has TRBV19 and TRBJ1-6; 8 bases agree with TRBD1. CDR1 and CDR2 (germline): LNHDA, SQIVND (reference sequence). CDR3 length equals 14 residues. Germline trimming cut 10 bases from V and 9 bases from J; bases unmatched to any gene: 11. The CDR3 here is CANPGTGAISPLHF. CDR3 DNA: TGTGCCAATCCGGGGACAGGCGCGATTTCACCCCTCCACTTT.

The sample holds many counts of this clone. The chain joins TRBV5-1 to TRBJ1-2, with D unclear. The CDR3 length is 13 residues. V was trimmed by 0 bases and J by 7 bases, leaving 10 bases between them. Germline V gene sequence: CDR1 SGHRS, CDR2 YFSETQ. CDR3: CASSLGAGLGYTF. DNA for the CDR3: TGCGCCAGCAGCTTGGGGGCAGGCCTTGGCTACACCTTC.

This clone was observed many times. The chain links TRBV6-1 to TRBJ2-5; D gene unclear. The CDR3 is 16 residues long. Germline V lookup: CDR1 MNHNS, CDR2 SASEGT. Trimming took off 7 bases at V and 0 bases at J, with 18 bases between the two ends. CDR3 in DNA: TGTGCCAGCAATAGAGGTCCAGGCGAGTACCAAGAGACCCAGTACTTC. Its translation: CASNRGPGEYQETQYF.

This clone was observed many times. This chain connects TRBV2 to TRBJ2-3; either TRBD1 or TRBD2 may supply D (6 bases each). CDR1 and CDR2 from the germline V gene are SNHLY and FYNNEI. V lost 6 bases to trimming and J lost 0 bases, with 10 bases between them. The CDR3 is made up of 14 amino acids. CDR3 in amino acids: CASSGGGSTDTQYF. CDR3 in DNA: TGTGCCAGCAGCGGGGGCGGGAGCACAGATACGCAGTATTTT.

To note about this clone: One end of the junction fails to match germline, which may point to a read error. V usage is TRBV3-1 and J usage is TRBJ1-1; D is ambiguous. The CDR3 has 13 amino acids. Germline values: CDR1 LGHDT, CDR2 YNNKEL (reference sequence). The CDR3 reads CAGSPTWNTEAFF. The CDR3 DNA reads as TGTGCCGGCAGCCCGACATGGAACACTGAAGCTTTCTTT.

This clone showed up many times. This chain links TRBV20-1 with TRBJ2-7; 8 bases fit TRBD2. The V and J ends lost 3 bases and 3 bases, in that order; junction bases with no gene match: 7. This CDR3 comprises 14 residues. Germline V gives CDR1 DFQATT, CDR2 SNEGSKA (reference sequence). CDR3 loop: CSASSLGTSYEQYF. CDR3 bases: TGCAGTGCTAGTTCCCTCGGGACTAGCTACGAGCAGTACTTC.

A note on this clone: It may be a read error: a sequence one base away is much more abundant. Written as DNA, the CDR3 is TGTGCCAGCAGCCCAGACAGGGGGCGGTGCGATGAGCAGTTCTTC. Encoded protein: CASSPDRGRCDEQFF. The chain links TRBV13 to TRBJ2-1; 10 bases are shared with TRBD1. This CDR3 contains 15 residues. CDR1 is PRHDT and CDR2 is FYEKMQ in the germline V gene (reference sequence). The J segment lost 8 bases and the V segment lost 5 bases, leaving 9 bases of the junction unmatched.

This clone turned up a few times. At one boundary the junction diverges from the germline segment, which might be a read error. This sequence joins TRBV6-1 and TRBJ2-7; D not certain. In germline, CDR1 is MNHNS, CDR2 SASEGT. The CDR3 loop spans 15 amino acids. The CDR3 reads CASTPTGAVVHERYF. CDR3 DNA sequence: TGTGCCAGCACCCCCACGGGTGCAGTGGTACACGAGCGGTACTTC.

This clone has ten or more counts. The rearrangement links TRBV19 to TRBJ2-7, with 9 bases lining up with TRBD1. CDR3 length: 16 residues. Germline loops: CDR1 LNHDA, CDR2 SQIVND (reference sequence). Unmatched junction bases numbered 13, after V lost 3 bases and J lost 7 bases. In nucleotides, the CDR3 is TGTGCCAGTAGTATTCCCACCGGGACAGGGATCTTTGAGCAGTACTTC. Protein: CASSIPTGTGIFEQYF.

This clone was seen repeatedly, ten times or more. The chain uses TRBV19 and TRBJ2-7, with D possibly being TRBD2 (6 bases). V lost 2 bases and J lost 6, with 14 bases in between. CDR1 and CDR2 from the germline V gene are LNHDA and SQIVND (reference sequence). CDR3 size: 14 residues. CDR3 DNA: TGTGCCAGTAGTATAAGACGGGAGCTCCGCGAGCAGTACTTC. Protein sequence: CASSIRRELREQYF.

This clone was seen only a few times. The chain employs TRBV6-5 and TRBJ1-5; a weak D match, TRBD1 (5 bases). CDR3 size: 16 residues. Trimming removed 4 bases at V and 3 bases at J, with 16 bases between. CDR1 and CDR2 from the germline V gene are MNHEY and SVGAGI. The CDR3 here is CASSCTGTQFNQPQHF. CDR3 in DNA: TGTGCCAGCAGTTGTACCGGGACCCAATTCAATCAGCCCCAGCATTTT.

This clone was counted a few times. At one of its ends the junction is not consistent with the germline gene, which may arise from a read error. J is TRBJ2-7 and V is TRBV6-2 or TRBV6-3; TRBD2 might be the D (6 bases). Germline assignment: CDR1 MNHEY and CDR2 SVGEGT. This CDR3 has 13 residues. The CDR3 spells CASSYWAGCQHYF. In DNA, the CDR3 is TGTGCCAGCAGTTACTGGGCGGGATGCCAGCACTACTTC.